The sequence of this T cell receptor beta chain was determined in a study of blood T cell repertoires in COVID-19. Trimming removed 2 bases from V and 7 bases from J; junction bases left unmatched: 7. Looked up from germline, CDR1 is SGHRS and CDR2 is YFSETQ. The CDR3 extends over 14 amino acids. The assay was immunoSEQ multiplex PCR, and TCRdb's table has in-frame clones only and misses some. The data show about 180,000 clones, more than 70% seen once. The chain has TRBV5-1 and TRBJ2-7, with 9 nucleotides matching TRBD2. The sequence came from a woman aged 25 to 39 who had recovered from COVID-19. Material: PBMCs or T cells enriched from blood (not recorded which). CDR3 nucleotide sequence: TGCGCCAGCAGCTTCGACTTAGCGGGAGTTGAGCAGTACTTC. Translating it yields CASSFDLAGVEQYF.